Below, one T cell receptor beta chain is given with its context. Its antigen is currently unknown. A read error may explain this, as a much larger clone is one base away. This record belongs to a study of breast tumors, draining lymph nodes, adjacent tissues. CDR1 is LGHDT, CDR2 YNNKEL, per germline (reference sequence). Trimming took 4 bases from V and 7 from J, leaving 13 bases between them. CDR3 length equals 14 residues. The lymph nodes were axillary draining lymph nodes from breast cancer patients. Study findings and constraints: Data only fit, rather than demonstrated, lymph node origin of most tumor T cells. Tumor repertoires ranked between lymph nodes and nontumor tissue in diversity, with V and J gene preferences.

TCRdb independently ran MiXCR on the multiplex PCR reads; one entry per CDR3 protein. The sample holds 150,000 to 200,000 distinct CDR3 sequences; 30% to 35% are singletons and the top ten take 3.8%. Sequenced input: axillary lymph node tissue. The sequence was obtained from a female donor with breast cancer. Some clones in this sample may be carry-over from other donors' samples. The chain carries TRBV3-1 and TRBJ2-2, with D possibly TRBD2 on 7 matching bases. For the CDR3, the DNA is TGTGCCAGCAGCCGGGGGGGCTTCATCGGGGAGCTGTTTTTT. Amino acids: CASSRGGFIGELFF.